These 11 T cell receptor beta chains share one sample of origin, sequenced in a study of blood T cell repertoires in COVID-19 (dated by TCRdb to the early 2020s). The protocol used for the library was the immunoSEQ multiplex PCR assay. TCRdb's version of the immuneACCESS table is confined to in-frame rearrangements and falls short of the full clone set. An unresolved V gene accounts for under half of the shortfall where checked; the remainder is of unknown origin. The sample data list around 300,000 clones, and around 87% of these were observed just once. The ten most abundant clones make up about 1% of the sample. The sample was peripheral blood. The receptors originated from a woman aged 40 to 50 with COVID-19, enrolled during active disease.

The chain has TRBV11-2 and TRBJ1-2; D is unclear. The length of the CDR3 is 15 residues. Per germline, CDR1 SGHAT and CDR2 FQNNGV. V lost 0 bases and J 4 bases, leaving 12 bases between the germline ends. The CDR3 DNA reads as TGTGCCAGCAGCTTAGAAGTCACCGCGGGCTATGGCTACACCTTC. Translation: CASSLEVTAGYGYTF. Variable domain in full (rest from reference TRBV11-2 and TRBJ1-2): EAGVAQSPRYKIIEKRQSVAFWCNPISGHATLYWYQQILGQGPKLLIQFQNNGVVDDSQLPKDRFSAERLKGVDSTLKIQPAKLEDSAVYLCASSLEVTAGYGYTFGSGTRLTVV.

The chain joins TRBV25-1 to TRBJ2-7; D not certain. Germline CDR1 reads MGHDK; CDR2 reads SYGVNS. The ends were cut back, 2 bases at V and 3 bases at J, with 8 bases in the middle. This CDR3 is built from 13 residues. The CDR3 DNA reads TGTGCCAGCAGTGAAGAGTTATACTACGAGCAGTACTTC. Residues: CASSEELYYEQYF.

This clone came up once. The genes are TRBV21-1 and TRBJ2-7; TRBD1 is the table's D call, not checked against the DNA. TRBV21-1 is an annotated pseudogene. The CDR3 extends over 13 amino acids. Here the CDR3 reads CANRSARDYEQYF. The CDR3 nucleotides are TGTGCCAACCGCTCCGCCAGGGATTACGAGCAGTACTTC.

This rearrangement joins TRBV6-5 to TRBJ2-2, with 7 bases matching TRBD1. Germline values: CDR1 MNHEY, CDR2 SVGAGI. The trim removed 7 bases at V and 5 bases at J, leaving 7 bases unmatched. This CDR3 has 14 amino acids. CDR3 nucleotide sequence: TGTGCCAGCAAGGCCGACAGGGCGACCGGGGAGCTGTTTTTT. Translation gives CASKADRATGELFF.

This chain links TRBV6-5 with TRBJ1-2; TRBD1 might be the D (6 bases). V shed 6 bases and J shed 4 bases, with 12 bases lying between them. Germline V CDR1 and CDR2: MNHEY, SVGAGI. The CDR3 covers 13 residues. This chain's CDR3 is CASSPGVGYGYTF. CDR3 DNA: TGTGCCAGCAGCCCAGGGGTCGGCTATGGCTACACCTTC.

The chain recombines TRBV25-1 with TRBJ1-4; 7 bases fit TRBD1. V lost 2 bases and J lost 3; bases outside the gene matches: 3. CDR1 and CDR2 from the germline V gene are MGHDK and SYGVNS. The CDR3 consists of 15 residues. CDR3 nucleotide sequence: TGTGCCAGCAGTGAACACAGGGGACCTAATGAAAAACTGTTTTTT. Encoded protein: CASSEHRGPNEKLFF.

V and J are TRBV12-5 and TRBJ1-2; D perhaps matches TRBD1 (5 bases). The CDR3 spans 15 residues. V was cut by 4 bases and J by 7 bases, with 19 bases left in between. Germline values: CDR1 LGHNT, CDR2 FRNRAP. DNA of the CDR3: TGTGCTAGTGGTTCGCGTTCTCCAGGGATCGGTGGCTACACCTTC. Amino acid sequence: CASGSRSPGIGGYTF.

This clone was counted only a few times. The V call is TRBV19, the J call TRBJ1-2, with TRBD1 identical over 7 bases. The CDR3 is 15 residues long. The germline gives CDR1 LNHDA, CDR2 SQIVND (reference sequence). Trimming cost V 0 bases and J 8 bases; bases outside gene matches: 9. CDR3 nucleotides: TGTGCCAGTAGTATAGATCTATCGACAGGGAACGGCTACACCTTC. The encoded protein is CASSIDLSTGNGYTF.

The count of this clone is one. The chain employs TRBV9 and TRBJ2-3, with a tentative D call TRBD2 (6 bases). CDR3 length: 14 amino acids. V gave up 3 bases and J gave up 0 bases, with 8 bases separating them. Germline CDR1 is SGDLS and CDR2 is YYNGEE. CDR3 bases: TGTGCCAGCAGCGAGGGGACTAGCACAGATACGCAGTATTTT. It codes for CASSEGTSTDTQYF.

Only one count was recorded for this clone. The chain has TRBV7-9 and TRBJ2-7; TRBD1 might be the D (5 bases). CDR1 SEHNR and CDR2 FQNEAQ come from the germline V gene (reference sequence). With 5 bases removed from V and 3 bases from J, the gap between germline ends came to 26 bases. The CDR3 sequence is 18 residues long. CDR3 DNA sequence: TGTGCCAGCAGCCCGCTGGGCGGACAATCGTCCGCCCTCTACGAGCAGTACTTC. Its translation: CASSPLGGQSSALYEQYF.

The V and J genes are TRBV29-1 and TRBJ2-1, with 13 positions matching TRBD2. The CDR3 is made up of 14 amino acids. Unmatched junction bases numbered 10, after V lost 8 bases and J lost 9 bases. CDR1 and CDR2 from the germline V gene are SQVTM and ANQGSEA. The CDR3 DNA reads TGCAGCTATGGGACTAGCGGGAATTCCGGTGAGCAGTTCTTC. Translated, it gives CSYGTSGNSGEQFF.